This TCR beta chain was recovered during a study of OX40 agonist ivuxolimab in advanced cancers. V shed 4 bases, J shed 2 bases, and the junction held 10 bases outside the gene matches. The CDR3 is 16 residues long. Germline V gives CDR1 SGHKS, CDR2 YYEKEE (reference sequence). Measured with immunoSEQ multiplex PCR; TCRdb has only the in-frame clones, and not every one. The data contain tens of thousands of clones, 65% to 90% of them singletons. This receptor was identified in an adult with an advanced solid tumor such as melanoma, head and neck, liver or kidney cancer. The source was CD4+ or CD8+ T cells sorted from blood, collected in a trial of the OX40 agonist ivuxolimab. V is TRBV5-5 and J is TRBJ2-5; 8 nucleotides match TRBD1. CDR3 sequence reads: CASSDDRGALQETQYF. As DNA, the CDR3 is TGTGCCAGCAGCGACGACAGGGGTGCCCTACAAGAGACCCAGTACTTC.